The clone carrying this TCR beta chain was detected only a few times. What it binds is unknown. These data are taken from a study of Graves' ophthalmopathy and Graves' hyperthyroidism. Looking at the study overall: The study drew peripheral blood at initial diagnosis, before any treatment.

Study outcomes and limitations: Most thyroid clonotypes with frequency above 0.001 were detected in blood too.

RNA served as the template for amplifying TCR beta CDR3 regions. First-round RT-PCR used HTBI primers; second-round multiplex PCR followed. Via MiXCR, TCRdb re-called the multiplex PCR reads, giving one row per CDR3 protein. The table shows about 220,000 distinct CDR3 sequences, with roughly 21% occurring only once. The sequenced sample was peripheral blood. The clonotype originates from a woman in her forties or fifties with Graves' ophthalmopathy.

CDR3 in DNA: TGTGCCAGCAGCTACGGCAGGGCTATACACGAGCAGTACTTC. The encoded protein is CASSYGRAIHEQYF. This chain joins TRBV5-6 and TRBJ2-7; possible D gene TRBD1, 5 bases. CDR1 and CDR2 from the germline V gene are SGHDT and YYEEEE. This CDR3 is built from 14 residues. V lost 3 bases and J lost 5, with 15 bases in between.